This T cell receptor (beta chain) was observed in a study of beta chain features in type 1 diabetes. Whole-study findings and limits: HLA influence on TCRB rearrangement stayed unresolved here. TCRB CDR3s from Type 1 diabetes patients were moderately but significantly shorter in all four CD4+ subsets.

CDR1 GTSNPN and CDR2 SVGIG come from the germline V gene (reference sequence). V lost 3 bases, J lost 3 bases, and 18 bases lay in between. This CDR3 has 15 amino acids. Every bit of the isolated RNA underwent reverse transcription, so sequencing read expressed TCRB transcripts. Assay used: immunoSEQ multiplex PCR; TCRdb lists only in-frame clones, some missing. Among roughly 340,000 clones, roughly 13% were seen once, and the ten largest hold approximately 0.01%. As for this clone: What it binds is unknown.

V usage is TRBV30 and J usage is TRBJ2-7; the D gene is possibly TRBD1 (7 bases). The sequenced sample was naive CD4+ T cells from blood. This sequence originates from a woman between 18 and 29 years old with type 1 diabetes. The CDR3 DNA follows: TGTGCCTGGAGGACATTCGGACAGGAGGGCTACGAGCAGTACTTC. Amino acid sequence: CAWRTFGQEGYEQYF.